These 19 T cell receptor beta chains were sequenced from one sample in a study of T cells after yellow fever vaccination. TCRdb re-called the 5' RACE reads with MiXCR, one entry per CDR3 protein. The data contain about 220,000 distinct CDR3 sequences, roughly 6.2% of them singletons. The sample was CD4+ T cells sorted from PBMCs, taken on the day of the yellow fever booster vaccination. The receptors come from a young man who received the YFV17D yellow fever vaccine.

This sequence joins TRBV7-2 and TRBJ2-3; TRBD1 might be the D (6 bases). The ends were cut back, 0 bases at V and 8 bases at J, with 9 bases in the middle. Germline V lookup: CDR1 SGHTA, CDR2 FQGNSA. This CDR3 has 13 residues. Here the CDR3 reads CASSLAGQPTQYF. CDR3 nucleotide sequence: TGTGCCAGCAGCTTAGCGGGACAACCTACGCAGTATTTT.

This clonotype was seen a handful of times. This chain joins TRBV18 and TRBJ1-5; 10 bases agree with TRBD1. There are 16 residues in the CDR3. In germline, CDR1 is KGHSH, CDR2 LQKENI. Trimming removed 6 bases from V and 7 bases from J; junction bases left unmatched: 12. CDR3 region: CASSTGTGVQGQPQHF. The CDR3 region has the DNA TGTGCCAGCTCCACCGGGACAGGGGTACAGGGGCAGCCCCAGCATTTT.

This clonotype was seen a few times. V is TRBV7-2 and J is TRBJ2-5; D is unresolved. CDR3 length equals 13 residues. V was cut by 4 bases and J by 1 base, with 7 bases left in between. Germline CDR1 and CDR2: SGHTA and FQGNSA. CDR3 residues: CASSWLVQETQYF. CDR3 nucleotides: TGTGCCAGCAGCTGGCTAGTCCAAGAGACCCAGTACTTC.

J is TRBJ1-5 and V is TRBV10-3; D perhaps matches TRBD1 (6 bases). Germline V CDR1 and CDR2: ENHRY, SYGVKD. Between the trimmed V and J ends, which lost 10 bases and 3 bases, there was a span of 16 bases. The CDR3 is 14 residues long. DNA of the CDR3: TGTGCCACCGCCCACGGACAGCACAATCAGCCCCAGCATTTT. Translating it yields CATAHGQHNQPQHF.

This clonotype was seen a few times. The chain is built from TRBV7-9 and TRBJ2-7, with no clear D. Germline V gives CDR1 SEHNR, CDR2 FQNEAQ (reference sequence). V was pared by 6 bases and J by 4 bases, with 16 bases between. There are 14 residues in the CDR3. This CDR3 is CASSTLNGLYEQYF. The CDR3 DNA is TGTGCCAGCAGTACTCTAAACGGCTTATACGAGCAGTACTTC.

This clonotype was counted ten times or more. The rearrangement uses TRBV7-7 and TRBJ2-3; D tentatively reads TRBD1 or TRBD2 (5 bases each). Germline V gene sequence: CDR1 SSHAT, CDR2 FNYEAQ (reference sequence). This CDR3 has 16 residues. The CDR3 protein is CASPVMFGARTDTQYF. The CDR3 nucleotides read TGTGCTAGCCCCGTCATGTTCGGGGCGCGTACAGATACGCAGTATTTT.

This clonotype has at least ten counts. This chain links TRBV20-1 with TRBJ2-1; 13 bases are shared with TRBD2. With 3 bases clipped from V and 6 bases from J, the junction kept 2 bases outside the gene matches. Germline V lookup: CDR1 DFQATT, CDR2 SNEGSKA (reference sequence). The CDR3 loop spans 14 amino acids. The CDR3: CSASGLAGVNEQFF. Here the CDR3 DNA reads TGCAGTGCTAGTGGACTAGCGGGAGTCAATGAGCAGTTCTTC.

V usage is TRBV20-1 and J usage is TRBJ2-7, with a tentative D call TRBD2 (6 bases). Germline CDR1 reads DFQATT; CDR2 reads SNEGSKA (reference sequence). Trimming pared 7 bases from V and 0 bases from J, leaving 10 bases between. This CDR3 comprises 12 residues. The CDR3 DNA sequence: TGCAGTGGGAGGCGGGACTCCTACGAGCAGTACTTC. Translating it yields CSGRRDSYEQYF.

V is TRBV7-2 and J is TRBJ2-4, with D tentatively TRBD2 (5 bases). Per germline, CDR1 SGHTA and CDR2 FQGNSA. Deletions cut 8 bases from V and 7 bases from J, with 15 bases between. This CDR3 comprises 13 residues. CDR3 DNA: TGTGCCAGCCGCCTCGCGGGTGGTAACATTCAGTACTTC. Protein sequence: CASRLAGGNIQYF.

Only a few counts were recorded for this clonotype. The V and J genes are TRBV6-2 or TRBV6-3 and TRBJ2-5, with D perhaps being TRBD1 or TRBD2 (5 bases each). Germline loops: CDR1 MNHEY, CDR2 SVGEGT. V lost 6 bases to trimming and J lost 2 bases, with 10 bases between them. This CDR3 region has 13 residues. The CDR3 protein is CASSGGHQETQYF. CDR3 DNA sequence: TGTGCCAGCAGCGGAGGACATCAAGAGACCCAGTACTTC.

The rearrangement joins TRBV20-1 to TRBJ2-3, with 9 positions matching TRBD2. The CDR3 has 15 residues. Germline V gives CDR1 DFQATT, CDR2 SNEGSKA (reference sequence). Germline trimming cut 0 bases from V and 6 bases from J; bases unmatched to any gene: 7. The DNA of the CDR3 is TGCAGTGCTAGAGATAGCGGGAGACACAGGGATACGCAGTATTTT. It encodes CSARDSGRHRDTQYF.

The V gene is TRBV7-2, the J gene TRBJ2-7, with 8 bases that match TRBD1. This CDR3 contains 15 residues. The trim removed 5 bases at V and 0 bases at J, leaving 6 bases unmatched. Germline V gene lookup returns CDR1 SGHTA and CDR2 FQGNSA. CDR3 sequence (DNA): TGTGCCAGCAGCCCGGACAGGGCCTCCTCCTACGAGCAGTACTTC. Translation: CASSPDRASSYEQYF.

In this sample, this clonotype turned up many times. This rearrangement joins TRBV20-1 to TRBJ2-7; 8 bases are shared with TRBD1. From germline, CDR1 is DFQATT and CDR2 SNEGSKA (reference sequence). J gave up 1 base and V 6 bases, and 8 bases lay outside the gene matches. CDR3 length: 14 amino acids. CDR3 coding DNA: TGCAGTGCGGACGGACAGGGAATTTCCTACGAGCAGTACTTC. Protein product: CSADGQGISYEQYF.

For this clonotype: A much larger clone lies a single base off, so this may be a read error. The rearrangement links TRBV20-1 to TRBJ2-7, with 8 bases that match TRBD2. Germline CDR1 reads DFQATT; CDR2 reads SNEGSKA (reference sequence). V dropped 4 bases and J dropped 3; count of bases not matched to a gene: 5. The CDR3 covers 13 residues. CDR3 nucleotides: TGCAGTGCTACGGGCGGGAGGATCTACGAGCAGTACTTC. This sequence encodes CSATGGRIYEQYF.

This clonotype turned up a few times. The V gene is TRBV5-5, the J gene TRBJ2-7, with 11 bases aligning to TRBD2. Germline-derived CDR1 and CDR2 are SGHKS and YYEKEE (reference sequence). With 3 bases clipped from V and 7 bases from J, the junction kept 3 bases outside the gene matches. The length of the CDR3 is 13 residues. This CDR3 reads CASSSTSGSEQYF. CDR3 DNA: TGTGCCAGCAGCTCAACTAGCGGGAGTGAGCAGTACTTC. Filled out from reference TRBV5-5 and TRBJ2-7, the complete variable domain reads DAGVTQSPTHLIKTRGQQVTLRCSPISGHKSVSWYQQVLGQGPQFIFQYYEKEERGRGNFPDRFSARQFPNYSSELNVNALLLGDSALYLCASSSTSGSEQYFGPGTRLTVT.

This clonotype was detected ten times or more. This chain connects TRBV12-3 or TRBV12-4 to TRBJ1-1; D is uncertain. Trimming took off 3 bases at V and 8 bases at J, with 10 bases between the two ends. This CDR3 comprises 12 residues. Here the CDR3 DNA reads TGTGCCAGCAGTTTGGGTTGGGCAGAAGCTTTCTTT. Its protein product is CASSLGWAEAFF.

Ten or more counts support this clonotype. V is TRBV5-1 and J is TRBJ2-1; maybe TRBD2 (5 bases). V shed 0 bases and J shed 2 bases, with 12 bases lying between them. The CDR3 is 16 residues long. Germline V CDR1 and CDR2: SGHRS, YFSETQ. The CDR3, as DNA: TGCGCCAGCAGCTTGGCCGGCGGGTGGGCCTACAATGAGCAGTTCTTC. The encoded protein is CASSLAGGWAYNEQFF. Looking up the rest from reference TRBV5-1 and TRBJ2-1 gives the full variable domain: KAGVTQTPRYLIKTRGQQVTLSCSPISGHRSVSWYQQTPGQGLQFLFEYFSETQRNKGNFPGRFSGRQFSNSRSEMNVSTLELGDSALYLCASSLAGGWAYNEQFFGPGTRLTVL.

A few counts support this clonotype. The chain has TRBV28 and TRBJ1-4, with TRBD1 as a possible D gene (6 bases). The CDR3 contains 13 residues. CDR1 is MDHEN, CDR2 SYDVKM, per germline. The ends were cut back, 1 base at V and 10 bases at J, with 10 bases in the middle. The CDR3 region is CASSLSGGRKLFF. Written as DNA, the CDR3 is TGTGCCAGCAGTTTATCCGGGGGGCGAAAACTGTTTTTT.

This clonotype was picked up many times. The CDR3 sequence is CASSQQGSDQPQHF. In nucleotides, the CDR3 is TGTGCCAGCAGCCAGCAGGGATCGGATCAGCCCCAGCATTTT. The chain couples TRBV3-1 to TRBJ1-5, with a possible D match to TRBD1 (5 bases). The germline gives CDR1 LGHDT, CDR2 YNNKEL (reference sequence). V gave up 3 bases and J gave up 5 bases, with 11 bases separating them. The CDR3 consists of 14 residues.